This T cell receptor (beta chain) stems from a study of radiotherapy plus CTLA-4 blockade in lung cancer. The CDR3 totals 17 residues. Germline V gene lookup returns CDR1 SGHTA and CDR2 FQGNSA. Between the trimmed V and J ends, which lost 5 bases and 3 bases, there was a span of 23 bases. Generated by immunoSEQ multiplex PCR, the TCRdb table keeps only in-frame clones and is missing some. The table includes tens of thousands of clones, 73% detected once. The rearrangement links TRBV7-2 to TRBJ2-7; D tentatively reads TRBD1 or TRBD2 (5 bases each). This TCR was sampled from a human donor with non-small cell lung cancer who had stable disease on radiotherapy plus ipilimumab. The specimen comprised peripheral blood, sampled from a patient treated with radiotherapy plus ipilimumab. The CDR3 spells CASSLGGGGSSLYEQYF. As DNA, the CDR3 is TGTGCCAGCAGCCTAGGCGGTGGGGGTAGCTCTCTCTACGAGCAGTACTTC.